The sequence of this T cell receptor beta chain was determined in a study of cytomegalovirus exposure and HLA in healthy donors. Study-wide points: The study reported that TCR beta sequences accurately predicted HLA-A and HLA-B alleles in most subjects. In a later analysis, a genetic analysis reported fewer productive-TCR N-insertions in an Asian-associated ancestry cluster than the cohort average.

Concerning this clone itself: Its target is not known.

Per the germline V gene, CDR1 is MNHEY and CDR2 is SMNVEV (reference sequence). There are 14 residues in the CDR3. The junction had 4 bases not matched to a gene; V was cut back by 6 bases and J by 4 bases. Both 60 Vbeta primers and 13 Jbeta primers went into the PCR. Here immunoSEQ multiplex PCR was the method, and the copy in TCRdb shows in-frame clones only, minus some. The repertoire holds around 150,000 clones, roughly three quarters seen once, with 6% to 7.5% in the top ten. The V call is TRBV27, the J call TRBJ2-2, with TRBD1 identical over 8 bases. The specimen sequenced was PBMCs. The clonotype originates from a man aged 40-49 years in good health and CMV-seropositive. CDR3 loop: CASRSTGGTGELFF. The CDR3 DNA follows: TGTGCCAGCAGATCAACAGGGGGCACCGGGGAGCTGTTTTTT.